This TCR beta chain was sequenced in a study of blood T cell repertoires in COVID-19. Libraries were prepared by immunoSEQ multiplex PCR; TCRdb keeps only in-frame clonotypes and omits some of them. The top ten hold 10% to 15% of the sample, which has 210,000 or so clones, almost 85% seen once. With V trimmed by 4 bases and J by 8 bases, 5 bases remained unmatched. Germline CDR1 reads LGHNA; CDR2 reads YSLEER. The CDR3 runs 13 residues. This receptor was obtained from a woman aged 40 to 50 with acute or convalescent COVID-19. J is TRBJ2-1 and V is TRBV4-3, with 7 bases identical to TRBD1. The sequenced sample was peripheral blood. This CDR3 reads CASSLDRRDEQFF. The CDR3 bases are TGCGCCAGCAGCCTGGACAGGCGGGATGAGCAGTTCTTC.